A single TCR beta chain is shown here with its context. The sample holds a few counts of this clone. The target of this receptor is not known. Base qualities were left out, and no much larger clone turns up one base away. TCRbeta CDR3 regions were amplified from genomic DNA by means of the immunoSEQ Assay, a bias-controlled multiplex PCR. As for the original processing: Within the assay, amplification of reference gene primers was used to estimate how many nucleated cells each sample contained. Sequence reads were collapsed and filtered to measure the absolute abundance of every unique TCRbeta CDR3 rearrangement. For each sample, productive Simpson clonality was calculated as the square root of Simpson's diversity index over productive rearrangements. This immuneACCESS table, as held by TCRdb, lists in-frame sequences with V and J called but not all clones. Of the missing ones, under half trace to an unresolved V gene in checked studies; the others have no known cause. The V and J calls and clone size are taken from that table; D and trimming were inferred from the DNA. In all, the sample holds about 75,000 clones, and 79% of those were seen once. The top ten constitute less than 6% of the sample.

From the cysteine up to the phenylalanine, the CDR3 has a length of 14 residues. Of all the DNA, just the CDR3 is kept, 42 bases in frame from base 1. Via the germline V gene, CDR1 is MDHEN and CDR2 SYDVKM. V lost 8 bases and J lost 11 bases, and the count of bases not matched to a germline gene is 15. These data belong to a study of blood T cell repertoires in COVID-19 (dated by TCRdb to about 2020). Some background on the complete study: Samples covering the acute and convalescent phases of COVID-19 were provided by collaborators in the United States, Italy and Spain. The material from the prospective study consisted of cDNA or gDNA derived from T cells, B-cell-depleted T cells, or PBMCs. Subjects who had been exposed to COVID-19, were actively infected with it, or had recovered from it provided the deeply sampled blood TCRbeta repertoires that made up the dataset. The repertoires were released in a freely available public database intended as a resource for research on the immune response to SARS-CoV-2. The samples were drawn from the first 160 participants of the ongoing ImmuneRACE study and from 1,254 subjects provided by 6 global collaborators. A de-identified subject ID, COVID-19 status, age in years and sex were almost always included in the sample metadata. HLA class I and class II types, where available, came from metadata supplied by the sample provider rather than from assay-based typing.

Collaborating institutions collected whole blood in K2EDTA tubes following their own protocols. For TCRbeta analysis, collaborator samples were shipped as frozen whole blood, as isolated PBMCs, or as DNA extracted from either sample type. Points the paper makes about the study in general: How much clinical and demographic metadata was included differed by source and by participant, and the metadata was provided uncurated.

The chain employs TRBV28 and TRBJ2-1, and TRBD2 matches 7 of the central bases. The sequence derives from a woman aged 80 or over with active or convalescent COVID-19. The sequencing input was peripheral blood. Here the CDR3 is given as CASAPGGPNAKQFF. Here is the DNA: TGTGCCAGCGCACCGGGAGGCCCGAACGCCAAGCAGTTCTTC.